These 5 T cell receptor beta chains were all obtained from the same sample, sequenced in a study of cytomegalovirus exposure and HLA in healthy donors. This PCR relied on a set of 60 Vbeta primers and 13 Jbeta primers. The data were produced by immunoSEQ multiplex PCR, yet TCRdb's version contains in-frame clones alone and is incomplete. This table holds some 160,000 clones, over 60% found once. Source material: PBMCs. These receptors were collected from a woman aged 25 to 39 in good health and CMV-seronegative.

The genes are TRBV19 and TRBJ1-6; 7 bases line up with TRBD1. The CDR3 has 16 amino acids. Germline trimming cut 1 base from V and 7 bases from J; bases unmatched to any gene: 7. Germline V gene sequence: CDR1 LNHDA, CDR2 SQIVND (reference sequence). In DNA, the CDR3 is TGTGCCAGTAGTATAGGTACAGGGGAAGTGAATTCACCCCTCCACTTT. Protein sequence: CASSIGTGEVNSPLHF.

This clone was observed once. The chain carries TRBV7-7 and TRBJ1-4; D may be TRBD1 (6 bases). This CDR3 comprises 18 residues. Trimming removed 2 bases at V and 4 bases at J, with 20 bases between. Germline-derived CDR1 and CDR2 are SSHAT and FNYEAQ (reference sequence). The CDR3 spells CASSLPLTRTVFNEKLFF. The CDR3 DNA is TGTGCCAGCAGCTTACCCCTTACAAGGACAGTCTTTAATGAAAAACTGTTTTTT. The whole variable domain, remainder taken from reference TRBV7-7 and TRBJ1-4, is GAGVSQSPRYKVTKRGQDVTLRCDPISSHATLYWYQQALGQGPEFLTYFNYEAQPDKSGLPSDRFSAERPEGSISTLTIQRTEQRDSAMYRCASSLPLTRTVFNEKLFFGSGTQLSVL.

This clone was detected once. This chain connects TRBV28 to TRBJ2-6; D unresolved. Germline V gene lookup returns CDR1 MDHEN and CDR2 SYDVKM. V was pared by 7 bases and J by 0 bases, with 19 bases between. The CDR3 consists of 18 residues. CDR3 protein: CASNSDSRFGSGANVLTF. The CDR3 region has the DNA TGTGCCAGCAACTCCGATTCGCGGTTTGGCTCTGGGGCCAACGTCCTGACTTTC.

This chain links TRBV28 with TRBJ1-4; TRBD1 matches at 7 bases. This CDR3 is built from 14 residues. V shed 3 bases and J 8 bases; nucleotides not matched to a gene: 6. Germline values: CDR1 MDHEN, CDR2 SYDVKM. This chain's CDR3 is CASSLEGAREKLFF. CDR3 DNA: TGTGCCAGCAGTTTGGAGGGGGCAAGGGAAAAACTGTTTTTT.

The J gene is TRBJ1-2, the V gene TRBV2; 7 bases align to TRBD1. The germline gives CDR1 SNHLY, CDR2 FYNNEI. V was clipped by 7 bases and J by 4 bases; unmatched bases: 12. The CDR3 is 15 amino acids. DNA for the CDR3: TGTGCCAGCATCGAATTTGCGCAGGGGGTCTATGGCTACACCTTC. It is translated as CASIEFAQGVYGYTF. Full variable domain (outside the CDR3, taken from reference TRBV2 and TRBJ1-2): EPEVTQTPSHQVTQMGQEVILRCVPISNHLYFYWYRQILGQKVEFLVSFYNNEISEKSEIFDDQFSVERPDGSNFTLKIRSTKLEDSAMYFCASIEFAQGVYGYTFGSGTRLTVV.